These 23 T cell receptor beta chains came from one sample sequenced in a study of cytomegalovirus exposure and HLA in healthy donors. Researchers ran the PCR with 60 Vbeta and 13 Jbeta primers. Profiled with immunoSEQ multiplex PCR; TCRdb holds only in-frame clones, not every one. The table has tens of thousands of clones, approximately 65% seen once. Source material: PBMCs. These receptors came from a male donor in good health and CMV-seropositive.

The J gene is TRBJ2-7, the V gene TRBV9; no clear D. CDR1 SGDLS and CDR2 YYNGEE come from the germline V gene. The CDR3 is made up of 13 amino acids. The germline V and J ends were trimmed by 4 bases and 0 bases, with 8 bases remaining between them. This CDR3 reads CASSTANSYEQYF. The CDR3, as DNA: TGTGCCAGCAGCACCGCTAACTCCTACGAGCAGTACTTC.

This chain joins TRBV7-3 and TRBJ2-2; 8 positions agree with TRBD2. Losses at the gene ends were 5 bases for V and 2 bases for J; bases not matched to a gene: 4. Germline values: CDR1 SGHTA, CDR2 FQGTGA. The CDR3 spans 15 residues. The DNA of the CDR3 is TGTGCCAGCAGCATCACTAGCGGCAACACCGGGGAGCTGTTTTTT. This sequence encodes CASSITSGNTGELFF.

This clone showed up just a few times. V gene TRBV5-1 combines with J gene TRBJ2-1, with 7 nucleotides matching TRBD2. CDR1 is SGHRS, CDR2 YFSETQ, per germline. V was pared by 6 bases and J by 6 bases, with 9 bases of the junction left unmatched. This CDR3 has 14 amino acids. The CDR3 DNA reads TGCGCCAGCAATCAAGGACTAGTAAGCAATGAGCAGTTCTTC. Residues: CASNQGLVSNEQFF.

The sample holds a few counts of this clone. V usage is TRBV5-8 and J usage is TRBJ1-4, with 7 positions matching TRBD1. The V gene's germline CDR1 is SGHTS and CDR2 YDEGEE. V lost 4 bases and J lost 8; bases outside the gene matches: 8. This CDR3 has 14 amino acids. The CDR3 bases are TGTGCCAGCAGCCCGGGACAGAGCCTAGAAAAACTGTTTTTT. Translating gives CASSPGQSLEKLFF.

The V gene is TRBV19, the J gene TRBJ1-5; D is uncertain. Trimming removed 6 bases at V and 1 base at J, with 10 bases between. The CDR3 extends over 14 amino acids. Germline lookup yields CDR1 LNHDA and CDR2 SQIVND (reference sequence). The CDR3 DNA is TGTGCCAGTAGGACGCAGGTGAGCAATCAGCCCCAGCATTTT. Its translation: CASRTQVSNQPQHF.

This clone has only a few counts. One junction end disagrees with the germline gene, perhaps due to a read error. J is TRBJ1-2 and V is TRBV30, with 8 bases aligning to TRBD1. Germline CDR1 reads GTSNPN; CDR2 reads SVGIG (reference sequence). This CDR3 comprises 16 residues. The CDR3 DNA follows: TGTGCCTGGAGTGTACACTGGACAGGGAGGGAGAATGGCTACCCCTTC. This encodes CAWSVHWTGRENGYPF.

About this clone itself: The junction departs from germline at one end; a sequencing error may be responsible. The CDR3 bases are TGTTCCAGCAGCTTCGGGGACAGGGGGCGGATTAGCAATCAGCCCCAGCATTTT. Translating gives CSSSFGDRGRISNQPQHF. V and J are TRBV7-9 and TRBJ1-5, with 12 positions matching TRBD1. The CDR3 runs 18 residues. CDR1 is SEHNR, CDR2 FQNEAQ, per germline (reference sequence).

This clone was counted a few times. The V gene is TRBV28, the J gene TRBJ1-6; possible D gene TRBD1, 6 bases. The CDR3 sequence is 13 residues long. CDR1 and CDR2 (germline): MDHEN, SYDVKM. V was clipped by 7 bases and J by 7 bases, with 11 bases between them. The CDR3 DNA reads as TGTGCCAGCATGGACAGTCTAAATTCACCCCTCCACTTT. It codes for CASMDSLNSPLHF.

V is TRBV7-2 and J is TRBJ2-7, with TRBD2 matching over 8 bases. Germline CDR1 SGHTA, CDR2 FQGNSA. Trimming removed 6 bases from V and 1 base from J; junction bases left unmatched: 5. The CDR3 spans 14 residues. The CDR3 spells CASRGLGGSYEQYF. The CDR3 DNA sequence: TGTGCCAGCAGGGGACTAGGAGGTTCCTACGAGCAGTACTTC.

The chain combines TRBV28 with TRBJ2-3; tentative D call: TRBD1 (5 bases). The CDR3 extends over 15 amino acids. The germline V and J ends were trimmed by 2 bases and 3 bases, with 12 bases remaining between them. CDR1 is MDHEN, CDR2 SYDVKM, per germline. CDR3 coding DNA: TGTGCCAGCAGTTTAATAGGGGCGAGGACAGATACGCAGTATTTT. This sequence encodes CASSLIGARTDTQYF.

This clone has a handful of counts. This rearrangement joins TRBV19 to TRBJ1-1; D is possibly TRBD1 (5 bases). The germline V gene has CDR1 LNHDA and CDR2 SQIVND (reference sequence). The CDR3 consists of 14 residues. Trimming removed 4 bases at V and 7 bases at J, with 16 bases between. CDR3 in amino acids: CASSTHRPGGEAFF. The DNA for the CDR3 is TGTGCCAGTAGTACCCACAGGCCCGGGGGTGAAGCTTTCTTT.

The genes are TRBV28 and TRBJ1-1; 9 bases fit TRBD1. The CDR3 consists of 14 residues. V lost 8 bases and J lost 6; bases outside the gene matches: 10. CDR1 and CDR2 (germline): MDHEN, SYDVKM. CDR3 residues: CASFPGQGKSEAFF. DNA for the CDR3: TGTGCCAGCTTCCCGGGACAGGGTAAATCTGAAGCTTTCTTT.

The chain combines TRBV2 with TRBJ1-3; D is possibly TRBD1 (5 bases). Germline CDR1 and CDR2: SNHLY and FYNNEI. V shed 5 bases and J shed 2 bases, with 10 bases lying between them. CDR3 length equals 14 residues. The CDR3 DNA reads TGTGCCAGCAGTCCAGGGTCCGCTGGAAACACCATATATTTT. Its translation is CASSPGSAGNTIYF.

The chain joins TRBV7-9 to TRBJ1-3; no reliable D call. The germline CDR1 and CDR2 sequences are SEHNR and FQNEAQ (reference sequence). The V end lost 3 bases, the J end lost 0 bases, and 6 bases lay between the germline ends. CDR3 length equals 14 residues. The CDR3 DNA reads as TGTGCCAGCAGCTTGGGCACCTCTGGAAACACCATATATTTT. Its protein is CASSLGTSGNTIYF. The variable domain in full, with the rest retrieved from reference TRBV7-9 and TRBJ1-3, is DTGVSQNPRHKITKRGQNVTFRCDPISEHNRLYWYRQTLGQGPEFLTYFQNEAQLEKSRLLSDRFSAERPKGSFSTLEIQRTEQGDSAMYLCASSLGTSGNTIYFGEGSWLTVV.

This clone was detected once. The chain uses TRBV6-5 and TRBJ1-1, with a weak D call TRBD1 (5 bases). The germline CDR1 and CDR2 sequences are MNHEY and SVGAGI. V lost 5 bases to trimming and J lost 6 bases, with 16 bases between them. The CDR3 is made up of 14 amino acids. CDR3 nucleotides: TGTGCCAGCAGTCCCCTCGGGAGGGACGCTGAAGCTTTCTTT. This translates into CASSPLGRDAEAFF.

The chain links TRBV6-6 to TRBJ2-7, with a tentative D call TRBD1 (6 bases). The CDR3 extends over 13 amino acids. Germline values: CDR1 MNHNY, CDR2 SVGAGI (reference sequence). V lost 7 bases, J lost 3 bases, and 13 bases lay in between. The CDR3: CASTLSQGYEQYF. CDR3 nucleotides: TGTGCCAGCACCTTATCACAGGGCTACGAGCAGTACTTC.

The chain uses TRBV5-1 and TRBJ2-2, with a weak D call TRBD1 (5 bases). This CDR3 contains 14 residues. The V end was cut by 4 bases, the J end by 1 base, with 8 bases between. Germline assignment: CDR1 SGHRS and CDR2 YFSETQ. The CDR3 here is CASSPTGNTGELFF. DNA for the CDR3: TGCGCCAGCAGCCCCACAGGGAACACCGGGGAGCTGTTTTTT.

V usage is TRBV28 and J usage is TRBJ2-7, with 8 bases lining up with TRBD1. This CDR3 region has 14 residues. CDR1 and CDR2 (germline): MDHEN, SYDVKM. V dropped 5 bases and J dropped 3; count of bases not matched to a gene: 6. This CDR3 reads CASSDRGGNYEQYF. DNA of the CDR3: TGTGCCAGCAGTGACAGGGGTGGAAACTACGAGCAGTACTTC.

The rearrangement joins TRBV7-6 to TRBJ2-5, with TRBD2 matching over 8 bases. This CDR3 region has 16 residues. J lost 1 base, V lost 5 bases, and 9 bases had no gene match. Germline V gene lookup returns CDR1 SGHVS and CDR2 FNYEAQ. This CDR3 reads CASSGLGSGGQETQYF. In DNA, the CDR3 is TGTGCCAGCAGCGGTTTAGGAAGCGGGGGCCAAGAGACCCAGTACTTC.

This chain joins TRBV18 and TRBJ1-6; the D gene is possibly TRBD1 (5 bases). The CDR3 totals 14 residues. Germline CDR1 is KGHSH and CDR2 is LQKENI. Trimming took off 1 base at V and 6 bases at J, with 7 bases between the two ends. The CDR3: CASSPRQSNSPLHF. The CDR3 nucleotides are TGTGCCAGCTCACCACGACAGTCTAATTCACCCCTCCACTTT.

The rearrangement joins TRBV5-6 to TRBJ1-3, with TRBD1 identical over 9 bases. Germline-derived CDR1 and CDR2 are SGHDT and YYEEEE. Trimming removed 4 bases from V and 0 bases from J; junction bases left unmatched: 11. The CDR3 covers 18 residues. The CDR3 protein is CASSPWDRAFRSGNTIYF. The CDR3 nucleotides are TGTGCCAGCAGCCCTTGGGACAGGGCGTTTCGCTCTGGAAACACCATATATTTT.

This clone came up a few times. The chain combines TRBV9 with TRBJ2-1, with D possibly being TRBD2 (7 bases). In germline, CDR1 is SGDLS, CDR2 YYNGEE. This CDR3 is 15 amino acids long. Between the trimmed V and J ends, which lost 3 bases and 7 bases, there was a span of 17 bases. The CDR3 loop is CASSGSLGGRNEQFF. Here the CDR3 DNA reads TGTGCCAGCAGCGGATCGCTCGGGGGGCGAAATGAGCAGTTCTTC.

In this sample, this clone turned up a few times. This rearrangement joins TRBV6-5 to TRBJ2-2, with TRBD1 identical over 9 bases. J gave up 6 bases and V 5 bases, and 7 bases lay outside the gene matches. Germline CDR1 MNHEY, CDR2 SVGAGI. This CDR3 spans 15 amino acids. The CDR3 DNA sequence: TGTGCCAGCAGTGCTTGGACAGGGGAGGCCGGGGAGCTGTTTTTT. Translated: CASSAWTGEAGELFF.